A selection of T cell receptor beta chains follows, all from one sample in a study of response to subunit inactivated influenza vaccine. MiXCR was run by TCRdb on the RT-PCR reads, yielding one entry per CDR3 protein. The table records approximately 160,000 distinct CDR3 sequences, about 10% of them present only once. Sequencing was performed on CD8+ T cells sorted from PBMCs, taken roughly 24 months after vaccination. These receptor sequences come from a man aged 45 to 75 who received an inactivated influenza vaccine. Both conserved end residues are part of each CDR3. The D gene is left open where the match is weak. Size is stated for part of the rows, as once, few or many counts, or as a class when the clone is expanded.

D: TRBD1; J: TRBJ2-1; size: -; V: TRBV2; DNA: TGTGCCTGCCGGCCGGGACAGTCCTACAATGAGCAGTTCTTC; CDR3: CACRPGQSYNEQFF
D: TRBD2; J: TRBJ2-7; size: -; V: TRBV3-1; DNA: TGTGCCAGCAGCCTATGGACTAGCCACTCCTACGAGCAGTACTTC; CDR3: CASSLWTSHSYEQYF
D: -; J: TRBJ1-2; size: many; V: TRBV28; DNA: TGTGCCAGCAGTCTCCCGGGTTTTAACTATGGCTACACCTTC; CDR3: CASSLPGFNYGYTF
D: -; J: TRBJ1-1; size: -; V: TRBV28; DNA: TGTGCCAGCAGTTTATACGGGCCCACGGGAGCTTTCTTT; CDR3: CASSLYGPTGAFF
D: TRBD1; J: TRBJ2-7; size: many; V: TRBV11-2; DNA: TGTGCCAGCAGCTTAGTGCATACAGGGGACGAGCAGTACTTC; CDR3: CASSLVHTGDEQYF
D: -; J: TRBJ2-5; size: many; V: TRBV15; DNA: TGTGCCACCAGCCCCGGGCGGATCCAAGAGACCCAGTACTTC; CDR3: CATSPGRIQETQYF
D: -; J: TRBJ2-1; size: many; V: TRBV7-9; DNA: TGTGCCAGCAGCTTAGAGAGCTCCTACAATGAGCAGTTCTTC; CDR3: CASSLESSYNEQFF
D: -; J: TRBJ2-7; size: -; V: TRBV10-3; DNA: TGTGCCATCAGTACAGGGTTTGGCGTCGAGCAGTACTTC; CDR3: CAISTGFGVEQYF
D: TRBD1; J: TRBJ2-7; size: many; V: TRBV4-3; DNA: TGCGCCAGCAGCCAAGATTACAGGGGGTTCAACGAGCAGTACTTC; CDR3: CASSQDYRGFNEQYF
D: TRBD1; J: TRBJ2-2; size: -; V: TRBV4-3; DNA: TGCGCCAGCAGCCAAGAAGAACGGGACAGGGGATACACCGGGGAGCTGTTTTTT; CDR3: CASSQEERDRGYTGELFF
D: TRBD1; J: TRBJ2-2; size: few; V: TRBV7-9; DNA: TGTGCCAGTCGAACTCTACGACAGGGAGTTGAGACCGGGGAGCTGTTTTTT; CDR3: CASRTLRQGVETGELFF
D: TRBD1; J: TRBJ2-7; size: few; V: TRBV7-2; DNA: TGTGCCAGCAGCTTAAGGGGGCAACAGACTCTTTGGGACGAGCAGTACTTC; CDR3: CASSLRGQQTLWDEQYF
D: TRBD2; J: TRBJ2-2; size: many; V: TRBV27; DNA: TGTGCCAGCACATATGGGGGGGAAGGAACCGGGGAGCTGTTTTTT; CDR3: CASTYGGEGTGELFF
D: TRBD2; J: TRBJ2-5; size: many; V: TRBV7-3; DNA: TGTGCCAGCAGCCCCGGGGGACTAGCGGGAAGGAGGGAGACCCAGTACTTC; CDR3: CASSPGGLAGRRETQYF
D: -; J: TRBJ2-2; size: few; V: TRBV4-1; DNA: TGCGCCAGCAGCCAAGATCCCAGGATCCCCACCGGGGAGCTGTTTTTT; CDR3: CASSQDPRIPTGELFF
D: TRBD2; J: TRBJ2-7; size: few; V: TRBV6-5; DNA: TGTGCCAGCAGCGGGGGGGGAGTCGAGCAGTACTTC; CDR3: CASSGGGVEQYF
D: -; J: TRBJ2-5; size: few; V: TRBV2; DNA: TGTGCCAGCAGTGAAAGTTTCCGGCTCAGCAGAAGGGAGACCCAGTACTTC; CDR3: CASSESFRLSRRETQYF
D: -; J: TRBJ2-3; size: few; V: TRBV12-3/TRBV12-4; DNA: TGTGCCAGCAGTTACATGGGGCTAACAGATACGCAGTATTTT; CDR3: CASSYMGLTDTQYF
D: -; J: TRBJ1-1; size: many; V: TRBV12-3/TRBV12-4; DNA: TGTGCCAGCAGCCCAGGGGTTCCGACCGCTGAAGCTTTCTTT; CDR3: CASSPGVPTAEAFF
D: TRBD1; J: TRBJ2-7; size: -; V: TRBV6-2/TRBV6-3; DNA: TGTGCCAGCAGGAGGACAGGGACCTCTTGGAAGTACTTC; CDR3: CASRRTGTSWKYF
D: TRBD1; J: TRBJ1-2; size: few; V: TRBV5-1; DNA: TGCGCCAGCAGCTCTTATGGGACAGGGTACTATGGCTACACCTTC; CDR3: CASSSYGTGYYGYTF
D: -; J: TRBJ2-7; size: few; V: TRBV5-1; DNA: TGCGCCAGCAGCCCTGCAGTACGTGGGGGCTACGAGCAGTACTTC; CDR3: CASSPAVRGGYEQYF
D: -; J: TRBJ1-2; size: few; V: TRBV7-9; DNA: TGTGCCAGCAGCTTAGGGGTATCTCACTATGGCTACACCTTC; CDR3: CASSLGVSHYGYTF
D: TRBD1; J: TRBJ2-2; size: -; V: TRBV4-3; DNA: TGCGCCAGCAGCCAAGATAGGGGGCATAACACCGGGGAGCTGTTTTTT; CDR3: CASSQDRGHNTGELFF
D: -; J: TRBJ2-3; size: few; V: TRBV28; DNA: TGTGCCAGCAGTTTCGAGGCACGCACAGATACGCAGTATTTT; CDR3: CASSFEARTDTQYF
D: -; J: TRBJ2-1; size: few; V: TRBV6-5; DNA: TGTGCCAGCAGTTACTCGGCTCCGGAGTCAGGGGTTAACAATGAGCAGTTCTTC; CDR3: CASSYSAPESGVNNEQFF
D: TRBD1; J: TRBJ2-3; size: few; V: TRBV7-9; DNA: TGTGCCAGCAGCTTACCGCCAGCAGGGGGCATAGGAGATACGCAGTATTTT; CDR3: CASSLPPAGGIGDTQYF
D: TRBD2; J: TRBJ2-3; size: many; V: TRBV7-7; DNA: TGTGCCAGCAGCCGGACTAGGGGTAGCACAGATACGCAGTATTTT; CDR3: CASSRTRGSTDTQYF
D: -; J: TRBJ1-2; size: -; V: TRBV20-1; DNA: TGCAGTGCCGAGGGGCAAGCCTATGGCTACACCTTC; CDR3: CSAEGQAYGYTF
D: TRBD2; J: TRBJ2-1; size: many; V: TRBV4-1; DNA: TGCGCCAGCAGCCAAGGGACTAGCGGGAGGGCCCGCAATGAGCAGTTCTTC; CDR3: CASSQGTSGRARNEQFF
D: -; J: TRBJ1-4; size: many; V: TRBV6-1; DNA: TGTGCCAGCAGTGAGCGAGCAACTAATGAAAAACTGTTTTTT; CDR3: CASSERATNEKLFF
D: -; J: TRBJ2-3; size: -; V: TRBV27; DNA: TGTGCCAGCAGTCCCATTCTGGGCGGGGCAGGGGATACGCAGTATTTT; CDR3: CASSPILGGAGDTQYF
D: TRBD2; J: TRBJ2-1; size: few; V: TRBV6-1; DNA: TGTGCCAGCAGTACCCTTGCGGGAGGGCCCCACAATGAGCAGTTCTTC; CDR3: CASSTLAGGPHNEQFF
D: -; J: TRBJ2-5; size: -; V: TRBV20-1; DNA: TGCAGTGCTAGGAACCCGTGGGGCCGACCCCAGGAGACCCAGTACTTC; CDR3: CSARNPWGRPQETQYF
D: -; J: TRBJ2-2; size: few; V: TRBV9; DNA: TGTGCCAGCAGCGTAGTCGGGGATCCAAACACCGGGGAGCTGTTTTTT; CDR3: CASSVVGDPNTGELFF
D: TRBD2; J: TRBJ2-7; size: few; V: TRBV3-1; DNA: TGTGCCAGCAGCCAAGTCAGGGGACTAGCGTTCAATCAGGGCTCCTACGAGCAGTACTTC; CDR3: CASSQVRGLAFNQGSYEQYF
D: TRBD1; J: TRBJ2-1; size: few; V: TRBV19; DNA: TGTGCCAGTAGTCCCCGCTGGGACAGCAGGGATGAGCAGTTCTTC; CDR3: CASSPRWDSRDEQFF
D: -; J: TRBJ2-2; size: many; V: TRBV29-1; DNA: TGCAGCGTTGAAGAGGACTACTCGAACACCGGGGAGCTGTTTTTT; CDR3: CSVEEDYSNTGELFF
D: -; J: TRBJ1-1; size: few; V: TRBV28; DNA: TGTGCCAGCACGGCGGAGATTATGAACACTGAAGCTTTCTTT; CDR3: CASTAEIMNTEAFF
D: -; J: TRBJ2-5; size: -; V: TRBV20-1; DNA: TGCAGTGCTGGGCGGGAGACCCAGTACTTC; CDR3: CSAGRETQYF
D: -; J: TRBJ2-7; size: -; V: TRBV6-2/TRBV6-3; DNA: TGTGCCAGCAGTTACACCCCTGGACAGCTCCCCATCAGCGAGCAGTACTTC; CDR3: CASSYTPGQLPISEQYF
D: TRBD2; J: TRBJ2-7; size: -; V: TRBV5-1; DNA: TGCGCCAGCAGCTTGGTTGGGGGAGGGCCATCCGAGCAGTACTTC; CDR3: CASSLVGGGPSEQYF
D: TRBD2; J: TRBJ2-2; size: -; V: TRBV6-5; DNA: TGTGCCAGCAGTTACTCATGGACTAGCGTCAACACCGGGGAGCTGTTTTTT; CDR3: CASSYSWTSVNTGELFF
D: -; J: TRBJ2-1; size: many; V: TRBV7-6; DNA: TGTGCCAGCAGCTATCGAAGGGATGAGCAGTTCTTC; CDR3: CASSYRRDEQFF
D: -; J: TRBJ2-1; size: many; V: TRBV27; DNA: TGTGCCAGCAGTTTACTGGGACTGGGGAGCTCCTACAATGAGCAGTTCTTC; CDR3: CASSLLGLGSSYNEQFF
D: TRBD2; J: TRBJ2-1; size: many; V: TRBV29-1; DNA: TGCAGCGTTGAAGATCTTCAGGGGTTGACTAGCGGGGGACTTTACAATGAGCAGTTCTTC; CDR3: CSVEDLQGLTSGGLYNEQFF